This T cell receptor (beta chain) was obtained from a study of blood T cell repertoires in COVID-19. Study overall: The origin of the acute and convalescent COVID-19 samples was the United States, Italy and Spain. The cDNA or gDNA used as material had been derived from T cells, B-cell-depleted T cells, or PBMCs.

Seattle's cohort entered during active infection and was followed longitudinally. Germline V gene sequence: CDR1 SGHDT, CDR2 YYEEEE. Trimming stripped 6 bases from V and 7 bases from J, with 17 bases between. This CDR3 comprises 14 residues. Original analysis: Researchers report that nucleated cell counts were estimated from reference gene primer amplification. The repertoire was sequenced with immunoSEQ multiplex PCR; TCRdb's copy has only in-frame clones and lacks some. V and J calls and clone size follow that table, whereas D and trimming were derived from the DNA. The sample shows around 190,000 clones, 70% to 90% of them seen only once. This clone has just one count.

The sequencing input was peripheral blood. The clonotype comes from a man aged 50-60 years with COVID-19, enrolled during active disease. The V call is TRBV5-6, the J call TRBJ1-5; possible D gene TRBD1, 6 bases. DNA for the CDR3: TGTGCCAGCACCTCTTGGGGGCGTGGACAGCCCCAGCATTTT. Translating gives CASTSWGRGQPQHF.